This T cell receptor beta chain emerged from a study of CD8+CD57+ T cells in acquired aplastic anemia. Study overall: Isolated CD4+ and CD8+ cells, once sorted, yielded DNA averaging 3.2 ug. Points from the study as a whole: Patients showed no significant difference from controls in CD8+ Simpson's diversity. Shared by patients and controls, 25 to 35 CD8+ CDR3s were abundant in patients.

TCR beta VDJ combinations and CDR3 sequences were profiled from genomic DNA. Each CDR3 protein gets one entry after TCRdb re-called the reads with MiXCR. The data contain about 170,000 distinct CDR3 sequences, roughly 48% of them seen just once; the ten biggest clones take up more than 0.95%. The ends were cut back, 5 bases at V and 3 bases at J, with 10 bases in the middle. Germline V gives CDR1 SGHVS, CDR2 FNYEAQ. This CDR3 spans 13 amino acids. In patients chosen for sequencing, flow cytometry had shown CD8+CD57+ cell expansion. The enrolled patients all had severe acquired aplastic anemia. In its sample, this clonotype was seen a few times. Its antigen is not known.

This chain uses TRBV7-6 with TRBJ2-5, with a possible D match to TRBD2 (6 bases). This receptor was identified in a human donor with aplastic anemia. Sample: sorted CD4+, CD8+, or CD8+CD57+ T cells (not recorded which) from PBMCs. CDR3 in DNA: TGTGCCAGCAGCATGGACTATAAAGAGACCCAGTACTTC. This gives the protein CASSMDYKETQYF.